This T cell receptor (beta chain) is drawn from a study of cytomegalovirus exposure and HLA in healthy donors. General study results and limits: A classifier reportedly called cytomegalovirus status with high sensitivity and specificity.

Clones were sequenced by immunoSEQ multiplex PCR, and TCRdb holds only the in-frame ones, with some missing. The sample holds about 240,000 clones, approximately 87% seen once. Trimming took off 2 bases at V and 2 bases at J, with 10 bases between the two ends. Germline assignment: CDR1 MDHEN and CDR2 SYDVKM. The CDR3 is 14 residues long. Turning to this clone: Its antigen is not identified.

The receptor was derived from a man younger than 35 in good health and CMV-seronegative. This chain uses TRBV28 with TRBJ2-7; D is unresolved. Sequencing was done on a sample of PBMCs. In DNA, the CDR3 is TGTGCCAGCAGTTTAAGGAGACCGGCCTACGAGCAGTACTTC. Translated: CASSLRRPAYEQYF.